This T cell receptor beta chain came from a study of shared clonotypes between healthy human individuals. The overall study: Per donor, CD8 memory used one plate, CD8 naive used two, CD4 memory used three and CD4 naive used three. Findings and caveats of the study: What limited the represented genetic and exposure-history diversity was the small number of donors. Several donors shared approximately 5% of their naive CD4 clonotypes.

It was about 210 ng DNA, 31,000 or so T cell genomes, that sorted-subset replicate PCRs used. The repertoire was sequenced with immunoSEQ multiplex PCR; TCRdb's copy has only in-frame clones and lacks some. This sample has over a million clones, with approximately 98% found just once. Germline trimming cut 5 bases from V and 2 bases from J; bases unmatched to any gene: 3. There are 13 residues in the CDR3. Germline V gives CDR1 SGHRS, CDR2 YFSETQ. Notes on this clone: What it binds is unknown. Within the sample, other DNA sequences also encode this same CDR3.

V is TRBV5-1 and J is TRBJ1-2, with 7 nucleotides matching TRBD1. Sequencing input: naive CD4+ T cells sorted from blood. The subset is: CD45RA+ positively selected. The receptor was isolated from a man younger than 45 in good health. CDR3 DNA sequence: TGCGCCAGCAGTCCGGACAGGAACTATGGCTACACCTTC. Protein product: CASSPDRNYGYTF.